The present TCR beta chain was sequenced within a study of blood T cell repertoires in COVID-19. The overall study: The samples span acute and convalescent COVID-19 from the United States, Italy and Spain. The analysed material was cDNA or gDNA that came from T cells, B-cell-depleted T cells, or PBMCs.

As originally analysed: Scientists estimated how many nucleated cells there were by amplifying reference gene primers. The repertoire was sequenced with immunoSEQ multiplex PCR; TCRdb's copy has only in-frame clones and lacks some. V and J calls and clone size are those listed in that table; D and trimming were worked out from the DNA. Of over 80,000 clones in the sample, roughly 76% were seen once. Germline CDR1 MNHEY, CDR2 SMNVEV (reference sequence). CDR3 length equals 15 residues. The ends lost 5 bases at V and 2 bases at J; junction bases unmatched: 9. The chain carries TRBV27 and TRBJ2-7; 7 nucleotides line up with TRBD2. The clonotype comes from a woman in her fifties or sixties with acute or convalescent COVID-19. Sequences were obtained from peripheral blood. DNA for the CDR3: TGTGCCAGCAGTCCCAAATGGGGGGGAGCCTACGAGCAGTACTTC. It specifies CASSPKWGGAYEQYF.